Following are 14 T cell receptor beta chains from one sample sequenced in a study of Graves' ophthalmopathy and Graves' hyperthyroidism. The authors amplified TCR beta CDR3 regions, and they did so from RNA transcripts for repertoire sequencing. Second-round multiplex PCR came after a first-round RT-PCR that employed HTBI primers. TCRdb analysed the multiplex PCR reads with MiXCR anew, one entry per CDR3 protein. Of roughly 480,000 distinct CDR3 sequences in the sample, around 14% were seen once. Source material: blood. Receptors originate from a woman in her 30s with Graves' ophthalmopathy.

This clonotype was seen repeatedly, ten times or more. The chain joins TRBV27 to TRBJ1-1; D unresolved. The CDR3 has 13 residues. The ends were cut back, 7 bases at V and 4 bases at J, with 13 bases in the middle. Per the germline V gene, CDR1 is MNHEY and CDR2 is SMNVEV (reference sequence). The CDR3 DNA is TGTGCCAGCAACTCCAATTTAGGCACTGAAGCTTTCTTT. This codes for CASNSNLGTEAFF.

In this sample, this clonotype turned up many times. V gene TRBV29-1 combines with J gene TRBJ2-7; D remains unclear. The length of the CDR3 is 12 residues. Germline V lookup: CDR1 SQVTM, CDR2 ANQGSEA. V lost 1 base to trimming and J lost 6 bases, with 10 bases between them. The CDR3 protein is CSVEVTPGEQYF. CDR3 DNA: TGCAGCGTTGAAGTGACTCCAGGCGAGCAGTACTTC.

This clonotype was detected a few times. This chain links TRBV3-1 with TRBJ2-7; D may correspond to TRBD1 or TRBD2 (6 bases each). The germline V gene encodes CDR1 LGHDT and CDR2 YNNKEL (reference sequence). The CDR3 totals 14 residues. Trimming removed 5 bases at V and 2 bases at J, with 13 bases between. CDR3 region: CASSKARGPYEQYF. For the CDR3, the DNA is TGTGCCAGCAGCAAAGCCCGGGGGCCCTACGAGCAGTACTTC.

This clonotype was found a few times. This chain uses TRBV5-4 with TRBJ2-7, with a weak D call TRBD2 (6 bases). Germline V gives CDR1 SGHNT, CDR2 YYREEE (reference sequence). V lost 4 bases and J 0 bases, leaving 11 bases between the germline ends. The CDR3 contains 14 residues. CDR3 nucleotides: TGTGCCAGCAGCCGGGACTTCAGCTCCTACGAGCAGTACTTC. Residues: CASSRDFSSYEQYF.

This clonotype was counted many times. J is TRBJ1-5 and V is TRBV5-1; TRBD1 matches 8 bases. With 4 bases clipped from V and 6 bases from J, the junction kept 9 bases outside the gene matches. This CDR3 has 15 amino acids. In germline, CDR1 is SGHRS, CDR2 YFSETQ. As DNA, the CDR3 is TGCGCCAGCAGCCCCGAAGACAGGGGCGGTCAGCCCCAGCATTTT. It codes for CASSPEDRGGQPQHF.

At least ten counts were recorded for this clonotype. The chain joins TRBV12-3 or TRBV12-4 to TRBJ1-1; a possible D gene is TRBD1 (6 bases). This CDR3 is built from 15 residues. With 6 bases removed from V and 4 bases from J, the gap between germline ends came to 18 bases. CDR3 amino acids: CASRRGFGRGTEAFF. In nucleotides, the CDR3 is TGTGCCAGCAGACGAGGGTTTGGCAGGGGCACTGAAGCTTTCTTT.

Many counts were recorded for this clonotype. The genes are TRBV28 and TRBJ1-5, with D tentatively TRBD1 (5 bases). CDR3 length equals 12 residues. V was clipped by 10 bases and J by 7 bases, with 14 bases between them. CDR1 MDHEN and CDR2 SYDVKM come from the germline V gene. The CDR3 coding sequence is TGTGCCACCCTAGACAGAGGGCAGCCCCAGCATTTT. This encodes CATLDRGQPQHF.

This clonotype was observed at least ten times. The gene calls are TRBV6-5 and TRBJ2-7; TRBD1 agrees at 9 bases. Losses at the gene ends were 2 bases for V and 6 bases for J; bases not matched to a gene: 5. Germline V CDR1 and CDR2: MNHEY, SVGAGI. CDR3 length: 14 residues. The CDR3 coding sequence is TGTGCCAGCAGTTACACCGGGACAGGGTTCGAGCAGTACTTC. Protein: CASSYTGTGFEQYF.

As regards this clonotype: A read error is possible here, since a much larger clone lies one base away. V and J are TRBV12-3 or TRBV12-4 and TRBJ1-1; 8 positions agree with TRBD1. Trimming took 10 bases from V and 8 from J; bases not matched to a gene: 15. This CDR3 region has 14 residues. Here the CDR3 reads CAISERQGQGEAFF. DNA of the CDR3: TGTGCCATCAGCGAACGACAGGGGCAGGGGGAAGCTTTCTTT.

This clonotype has at least ten counts. The chain has TRBV12-3 or TRBV12-4 and TRBJ1-5; 7 nucleotides agree with TRBD1. V lost 11 bases to trimming and J lost 3 bases; unmatched junction nucleotides: 13. The CDR3 is made up of 15 amino acids. This CDR3 is CAPRGTILNNQPQHF. The CDR3 nucleotides read TGTGCCCCCAGGGGGACAATCTTGAACAATCAGCCCCAGCATTTT.

Worth noting for this clonotype: A much bigger clone sits one base away, suggesting this may be a read error. The chain employs TRBV11-2 and TRBJ2-5; 9 bases line up with TRBD2. From germline, CDR1 is SGHAT and CDR2 FQNNGV. CDR3 length: 16 residues. CDR3 sequence: CASRIAGALHQEAQYF. CDR3 DNA: TGTGCCAGCAGGATAGCGGGGGCCCTACACCAAGAGGCCCAGTACTTC.

This clonotype was seen many times. This chain joins TRBV9 and TRBJ2-5, with 10 bases identical to TRBD1. The CDR3 runs to 14 residues. Per the germline V gene, CDR1 is SGDLS and CDR2 is YYNGEE. The V and J ends lost 3 bases and 5 bases, in that order; junction bases with no gene match: 4. CDR3 residues: CASSAGGQGETQYF. For the CDR3, the DNA is TGTGCCAGCAGCGCTGGGGGACAGGGGGAGACCCAGTACTTC.

This clonotype occurred many times. The rearrangement uses TRBV11-2 and TRBJ2-7; possibly TRBD1 or TRBD2 for D (6 bases each). The germline gives CDR1 SGHAT, CDR2 FQNNGV. V dropped 4 bases and J dropped 4 bases, with 14 bases sitting between them. This CDR3 contains 14 residues. The CDR3 is CASSSNSGAYEQYF. The DNA for the CDR3 is TGTGCCAGCAGCTCGAATTCGGGGGCTTACGAGCAGTACTTC.

This clonotype was seen many times. The genes are TRBV28 and TRBJ2-7; 8 bases are a match to TRBD2. The V gene end was trimmed by 11 bases and the J gene end by 2 bases; junction bases not matched to a gene: 14. The CDR3 length is 15 residues. CDR1 and CDR2 from the germline V gene are MDHEN and SYDVKM. In nucleotides, the CDR3 is TGTGCCGTGATCCGCGGGGGGACACTCCCCTACGAGCAGTACTTC. It specifies CAVIRGGTLPYEQYF.